The TCR beta chain described here comes from a study of T-cell memory formation after mild COVID-19. Regarding the study as a whole: Most CD4+ clones that shrank were in CM and EM, while CD8+ ones turned up in EMRA.

The CDR3 extends over 13 amino acids. Germline V gives CDR1 MNHNY, CDR2 SVGAGI (reference sequence). The V end was cut by 6 bases, the J end by 3 bases, with 12 bases between. As concerns this clonotype: What it binds is not known.

TCRdb reprocessed the 5' RACE reads via MiXCR and lists one record per CDR3 protein. The profile shows nearly 200,000 distinct CDR3 sequences, about 17% of them singletons. The sample comprised PBMCs or a T cell subset sorted from them (not recorded which). This TCR was recovered from an adult woman who had mild COVID-19 (a few samples of this study predate the infection). Cell type and time point are not known. The rearrangement uses TRBV6-6 and TRBJ2-7; possible D gene TRBD1, 6 bases. DNA for the CDR3: TGTGCCAGCAGACCCGGACAGAACTACGAGCAGTACTTC. This gives the protein CASRPGQNYEQYF.